This T cell receptor (beta chain) was documented in a study of blood T cell repertoires in COVID-19. Losses at the gene ends were 3 bases for V and 7 bases for J; bases not matched to a gene: 6. The CDR3 extends over 14 amino acids. Germline V CDR1 and CDR2: MNHEY, SVGAGI. In the authors' workflow: By means of reference gene primer amplification, nucleated cell counts were estimated. Here immunoSEQ multiplex PCR was the method, and the copy in TCRdb shows in-frame clones only, minus some. The DNA was the basis for D and trimming; V, J and clone size are from that table. The sample includes 250,000 to 400,000 clones, 85% of them seen just once.

The rearrangement links TRBV6-5 to TRBJ1-5, with 7 nucleotides matching TRBD1. This TCR was sampled from a woman aged 30 to 39 who had been exposed to COVID-19. Sequenced sample: PBMCs or T cells enriched from blood (not recorded which). In DNA, the CDR3 is TGTGCCAGCAGTTATGGAAAAGGGGGCCAGCCCCAGCATTTT. As protein: CASSYGKGGQPQHF.